The present T cell receptor beta chain was sequenced within a study of blood T cell repertoires in COVID-19. Study-level information: Spain, Italy and the United States supplied samples that represented acute and convalescent COVID-19.

The CDR3 covers 14 residues. The V end was cut by 6 bases, the J end by 0 bases, with 9 bases between. The germline CDR1 and CDR2 sequences are MNHEY and SVGAGI. The participants were between roughly 18 and 89 years old and came from under 25 US areas. Original data processing: For nucleated cells, counts were estimated from reference gene primer amplification. Assay used: immunoSEQ multiplex PCR; TCRdb lists only in-frame clones, some missing. For V, J and clone size, that table is used; D and trimming come from the DNA. The sample has around 500,000 clones; around nine tenths are singletons. Sequenced input: PBMCs or T cells enriched from blood (not recorded which). This chain connects TRBV6-5 to TRBJ1-3; D is unresolved. The clonotype comes from a woman aged 40 to 55 who had recovered from COVID-19. The CDR3 protein is CASRITVSGNTIYF. CDR3 DNA sequence: TGTGCCAGCAGAATAACAGTCTCTGGAAACACCATATATTTT.